Sequencing of this T cell receptor (beta chain) was carried out in a study of T cells in Graves' hyperthyroidism and ophthalmopathy. Amplified TCR beta CDR3 regions derived from RNA transcripts. The HTBI primer set was used in a first-round RT-PCR of the TCR CDR3. A single record per CDR3 protein comes from TCRdb applying MiXCR to the multiplex PCR reads. The table records hundreds of thousands of distinct CDR3 sequences, 14% of them present only once. Trimming took off 1 base at V and 5 bases at J, with 11 bases between the two ends. The CDR3 has 14 amino acids. Germline assignment: CDR1 DFQATT and CDR2 SNEGSKA (reference sequence). The definition of stable Graves' hyperthyroidism was no ophthalmopathy progression within 18 months. Patients aged 18 to 65 had newly diagnosed hyperthyroidism that had lasted under 2 months. This clonotype was detected a few times.

Sequenced: blood. This chain links TRBV20-1 with TRBJ2-2; D is undetermined. The clonotype originates from a woman aged 18-30 years with Graves' hyperthyroidism. This chain's CDR3 is CSARVGWGTGELFF. The DNA for the CDR3 is TGCAGTGCTAGAGTAGGGTGGGGTACCGGGGAGCTGTTTTTT.